This is a list of T cell receptor beta chains from one sample in a study of blood T cell repertoires in COVID-19. Assay: immunoSEQ multiplex PCR; the TCRdb copy retains only in-frame clones and omits some. The profile shows some 460,000 clones, about 85% of them singletons. Sequenced input: PBMCs or T cells enriched from blood (not recorded which). The origin of the receptors is a woman between 18 and 30 years old with acute COVID-19. Both conserved end residues are trimmed from each CDR3. The D gene is left open where the match is weak. Not all rows give a size; the values are once, few, many and, for expanded clones, a class.

d_call	clone_size	v_call	j_call	cdr3_aa
.	few	TRBV19	TRBJ1-3	ASSIGGSHSGNTIY
.	.	TRBV25-1	TRBJ1-1	ASIRGGVNTEAF
TRBD1	.	TRBV6-5	TRBJ1-3	ASSSDRAGNTIY
TRBD1	.	TRBV5-6	TRBJ1-2	ASSFGATGGVYGYT
TRBD2	.	TRBV6-1	TRBJ2-7	ASSEAETWEGLYEQY
TRBD1	.	TRBV29-1	TRBJ2-1	SGRTGGANEQF
.	.	TRBV28	TRBJ1-6	ASSLEVAGSSYNSPLH
.	.	TRBV12-3/TRBV12-4	TRBJ1-1	ASSFLVQGPLD
.	once	TRBV9	TRBJ1-1	ASSRGAALSNTEAF
.	once	TRBV11-3	TRBJ2-3	ASSLDRLAGDTQY
.	.	TRBV25-1	TRBJ1-2	ASRPGTLNGYT
.	.	TRBV10-3	TRBJ1-1	AISESGSRQAF
TRBD2	.	TRBV4-1	TRBJ2-1	ASSQAGRGDNEQF
.	.	TRBV11-2	TRBJ2-5	ASSLGGGAHY
TRBD2	.	TRBV4-1	TRBJ2-5	ASSQEDGRAYETQY
.	.	TRBV12-3/TRBV12-4	TRBJ2-1	ASRSGVEQF
TRBD1	.	TRBV14	TRBJ1-4	ASSRGTGREKLF
.	once	TRBV11-1	TRBJ1-6	ASSPRDNNSPLH
.	.	TRBV5-1	TRBJ1-1	ASSLDRVGTEAF
.	.	TRBV18	TRBJ1-1	ASSATADTEAF
TRBD2	.	TRBV6-2/TRBV6-3	TRBJ2-3	ASSYSTSGRTDTQY
TRBD1	few	TRBV28	TRBJ2-7	ASGTGNSYEQY
.	.	TRBV12-3/TRBV12-4	TRBJ2-1	ASSLNEQF
TRBD1	.	TRBV6-5	TRBJ2-4	ASSRGQKNIQY
.	many	TRBV11-3	TRBJ1-1	ASSLDGREGKTEAF
TRBD2	.	TRBV4-2	TRBJ2-7	ASSQDRGRVYEQY
.	.	TRBV5-1	TRBJ1-2	ASSPRGDYGYT